These T cell receptor beta chains were read from a single sample in a study of T cells after yellow fever vaccination. TCRdb processed the 5' RACE reads anew with MiXCR; each CDR3 protein has one entry. This table holds about 340,000 distinct CDR3 sequences, approximately 13% found once. Sequences were derived from CD4+ T cells sorted from PBMCs, sampled 15 days after the yellow fever booster vaccination. Receptors originate from a man aged 18-30 years who received the YFV17D yellow fever vaccine. The conserved cysteine and the conserved F or W are not part of the CDR3 here.

v_gene	j_gene	CDR3aa
TRBV3-1	TRBJ2-7	ASSRSPQGAPPEQY
TRBV6-6	TRBJ2-7	ASSTIPYEQY
TRBV7-7	TRBJ2-5	ASSLGLVETQY
TRBV7-9	TRBJ1-2	ASSALAAANYGYT
TRBV2	TRBJ1-3	ASSALEGAGNTIY
TRBV7-3	TRBJ2-3	ASSARQSTDTQY
TRBV6-6	TRBJ1-6	ASSYGSANNSPLH
TRBV18	TRBJ2-2	ASSPEWMLNTGELF
TRBV28	TRBJ2-6	ASSLGQGAGGANVLT
TRBV10-2	TRBJ2-5	ASRGELGARETQY
TRBV6-6	TRBJ1-1	ASSYRETNTEAF
TRBV18	TRBJ2-6	ASTLTRGLLFSGANVLT
TRBV6-5	TRBJ1-1	ASSYSYQTEAF
TRBV12-3/TRBV12-4	TRBJ1-5	ASSFGGSDQPQH
TRBV28	TRBJ1-6	ASREGSGSPLH
TRBV28	TRBJ1-1	ASSPPKVGRKINTEAF
TRBV4-2	TRBJ2-3	ASSRIAGGLNTQY
TRBV9	TRBJ2-5	ASSTRQQETQY
TRBV3-1	TRBJ1-2	ASSQNGGYGGYT
TRBV7-3	TRBJ2-1	ASSPTGTQNEQF
TRBV6-6	TRBJ2-3	ASGGAGSTDTQY
TRBV10-3	TRBJ2-1	AISESPGGKGEQF
TRBV6-1	TRBJ2-7	ASGVWGQGSYEQY
TRBV24-1	TRBJ1-4	ATSDGQQLNEKLF